This T cell receptor beta chain emerged from a study of early T cells in non-severe SARS-CoV-2 infection listed by TCRdb under 2021. Describing the broader study: Bulk RNA from unsorted whole blood was used for TCR sequencing, so alpha and beta chains could not be paired. What the study reported, not specific to this receptor: VDJdb matching was skewed toward anti-spike CD8 responses and likely underestimated virus-specific expansions by missing private and CD4 specificities.

V and J lose 1 base and 10 bases, and a span of 13 bases separates them. From cysteine to phenylalanine, the CDR3 is 13 amino acids long. The sequence is cut down to CDR3 DNA, 39 bases in frame from base 1. From the germline V gene (reference sequence), CDR1 is LGHDT and CDR2 is YNNKEL. The study was a case-control design nested within a healthcare worker cohort in London, UK, with weekly nasopharyngeal swab PCR tests and blood sampling. Healthcare workers were recruited during the week of the UK lockdown, between 23 and 31 March 2020, and followed weekly for up to roughly 15 weeks. This clonotype showed up many times. Its antigen is not yet known. No much larger clone exists at a distance of one base, and base qualities are not known. Libraries were prepared through 5' RACE. Sequencing took place on a NextSeq 500. To correct for sequencing error and PCR bias, the TCR library protocol tagged individual cDNA molecules with unique molecular identifiers. TCR alpha and beta chains were both sequenced, and the abundances of alpha and beta sequences in each sample were closely correlated with each other. Regarding the original processing steps: Decombinator V4 was used to perform V gene, J gene and CDR3 annotation of TCR sequences. TCRs were defined as expanded if a significant change between any two time points was detected under a Poisson model with p below 0.0001. Abundances of TCRs were expressed as counts per million after normalisation to the total number of TCRs sequenced in each sample. MAIT TCRs were defined by TRAV1-2 paired with TRAJ12, TRAJ20 or TRAJ33, and iNKT TCRs by TRAV10 paired with TRAJ18. A search of VDJdb, accessed on 1 November 2021, was run for TCRs annotated to CMV, EBV and SARS-CoV-2, with TCRs annotated for multiple antigens excluded. In TCRdb, the public reads were trimmed at Q25 with fastp and aligned with MiXCR, with productive beta chains retained. Every distinct CDR3 protein forms one entry, paired with its most common genes and DNA. TCRdb, not the authors, supplied the V and J calls. The sample has about 39,000 distinct CDR3 sequences on record, approximately 4% of them singletons. The ten largest account for over 3% of the sample.

The chain is made from TRBV3-1 and TRBJ1-1; confidence is insufficient to name the D gene. The TCR comes from an adult who was a healthcare worker with PCR-confirmed SARS-CoV-2 infection or an uninfected control (not recorded which). Sequenced: whole blood. The nucleotide sequence is TGTGCCAGCAGCCAAGCGATACCTCCAAGAGCTTTCTTT. This sequence encodes CASSQAIPPRAFF.